Presented here are 21 T cell receptor beta chains from one specimen sequenced in a study of T cell responses to AZD1222 COVID-19 vaccine. The repertoire was sequenced with immunoSEQ multiplex PCR; TCRdb's copy has only in-frame clones and lacks some. The data show fewer than 150,000 clones, 88% seen once. Sequenced material: peripheral blood, taken on day 0 of AZD1222 vaccination. The receptors here all came from an adult in good health.

This clone was seen more than once but under ten times. The chain is built from TRBV11-2 and TRBJ2-7; a possible D gene is TRBD1 (6 bases). CDR1 and CDR2 from the germline V gene are SGHAT and FQNNGV. The CDR3 sequence is 14 residues long. The V end lost 3 bases, the J end lost 6 bases, and 15 bases lay between the germline ends. CDR3 sequence: CASSFTRQVPEQYF. As DNA, the CDR3 is TGTGCCAGCAGCTTCACAAGACAGGTTCCCGAGCAGTACTTC.

The rearrangement joins TRBV7-2 to TRBJ2-3; D perhaps matches TRBD1 (5 bases). Germline CDR1 and CDR2: SGHTA and FQGNSA. V dropped 5 bases and J dropped 1 base, with 7 bases sitting between them. This CDR3 has 13 residues. The CDR3 protein is CASSPRGTDTQYF. For the CDR3, the DNA is TGTGCCAGCAGCCCCAGGGGCACAGATACGCAGTATTTT.

J is TRBJ2-7 and V is TRBV27, with 8 bases lining up with TRBD2. The ends lost 5 bases at V and 6 bases at J; junction bases unmatched: 12. Germline CDR1 MNHEY, CDR2 SMNVEV (reference sequence). The CDR3 contains 15 residues. The CDR3 sequence: CASSGSGGAIFEQYF. DNA of the CDR3: TGTGCCAGCAGTGGGAGCGGGGGTGCGATCTTCGAGCAGTACTTC.

V gene TRBV10-3 combines with J gene TRBJ1-3; D possibly corresponds to TRBD1 (5 bases). V shed 5 bases and J shed 4 bases, with 15 bases lying between them. The CDR3 sequence is 15 residues long. The germline V gene encodes CDR1 ENHRY and CDR2 SYGVKD. CDR3 region: CAISRGPPGGNTIYF. The CDR3 DNA follows: TGTGCCATCAGTAGGGGACCGCCGGGAGGAAACACCATATATTTT.

The chain is built from TRBV19 and TRBJ2-4; 7 bases fit TRBD2. This CDR3 is 15 amino acids long. The V segment lost 4 bases and the J segment 6 bases; nucleotides outside the gene matches: 9. The germline gives CDR1 LNHDA, CDR2 SQIVND (reference sequence). The CDR3 coding sequence is TGTGCCAGTAGTACCCGCGGCGGGAGCACAAACATTCAGTACTTC. As protein: CASSTRGGSTNIQYF.

The chain recombines TRBV20-1 with TRBJ1-3; D unresolved. In germline, CDR1 is DFQATT, CDR2 SNEGSKA (reference sequence). The CDR3 totals 11 residues. V was cut by 6 bases and J by 1 base, with 4 bases left in between. CDR3 DNA sequence: TGCAGTGCGGGATCTGGAAACACCATATATTTT. Its protein product is CSAGSGNTIYF.

The chain combines TRBV14 with TRBJ2-7, with 8 bases lining up with TRBD1. This CDR3 comprises 14 residues. The ends lost 5 bases at V and 2 bases at J; junction bases unmatched: 5. In germline, CDR1 is SGHDN, CDR2 FVKESK. The CDR3 DNA sequence: TGTGCCAGCAGCAAAGGACAGGGACCCTACGAGCAGTACTTC. This sequence encodes CASSKGQGPYEQYF.

The chain joins TRBV28 to TRBJ2-2, with a tentative D call TRBD1 (7 bases). Trimming cost V 7 bases and J 6 bases, with 15 bases left between them. The CDR3 length is 14 residues. Per germline, CDR1 MDHEN and CDR2 SYDVKM. The CDR3 DNA reads as TGTGCCAGCAAACGACAGGGAGGCGCCGGGGAGCTGTTTTTT. This sequence encodes CASKRQGGAGELFF.

The gene calls are TRBV7-2 and TRBJ2-1, with a weak D call TRBD2 (6 bases). The CDR3 extends over 16 amino acids. The ends were cut back, 4 bases at V and 8 bases at J, with 21 bases in the middle. Germline loops: CDR1 SGHTA, CDR2 FQGNSA. Written as DNA, the CDR3 is TGTGCCAGCAGCTCACGAACGGCTAGCTGGAGGGATGAGCAGTTCTTC. As protein: CASSSRTASWRDEQFF.

The table lists this clone with a few counts. This chain joins TRBV4-3 and TRBJ1-4; perhaps TRBD1 as D (5 bases). Trimming took 0 bases from V and 7 from J, leaving 12 bases between them. CDR3 length: 15 amino acids. The germline gives CDR1 LGHNA, CDR2 YSLEER. The CDR3 sequence is CASSQEGTGFEKLFF. The DNA for the CDR3 is TGCGCCAGCAGCCAAGAGGGCACAGGATTTGAAAAACTGTTTTTT.

The J gene is TRBJ2-3, the V gene TRBV6-5; D is unresolved. Germline-derived CDR1 and CDR2 are MNHEY and SVGAGI. This CDR3 has 14 residues. V lost 0 bases and J lost 1, with 5 bases in between. The CDR3 reads CASSYSTRTDTQYF. CDR3 nucleotide sequence: TGTGCCAGCAGTTACTCGACTCGCACAGATACGCAGTATTTT.

The chain employs TRBV7-2 and TRBJ2-7; unclear D gene. The V and J ends lost 4 bases and 0 bases respectively, with 10 bases between them. Germline V gives CDR1 SGHTA, CDR2 FQGNSA. This CDR3 has 14 residues. Written as DNA, the CDR3 is TGTGCCAGCAGCTCCGGTGGCGGCTCCTACGAGCAGTACTTC. It specifies CASSSGGGSYEQYF.

This clone occurred once. The chain carries TRBV6-5 and TRBJ2-3; 8 bases agree with TRBD2. The CDR3 contains 15 residues. Germline-derived CDR1 and CDR2 are MNHEY and SVGAGI. V lost 6 bases and J lost 0; bases outside the gene matches: 5. In nucleotides, the CDR3 is TGTGCCAGCAGCGCACTAGCGGCGAGCACAGATACGCAGTATTTT. It is translated as CASSALAASTDTQYF.

The chain has TRBV19 and TRBJ2-5; D possibly corresponds to TRBD1 (5 bases). The CDR3 spans 13 residues. Trimming removed 2 bases from V and 2 bases from J, with 6 bases in between. Germline V gene lookup returns CDR1 LNHDA and CDR2 SQIVND (reference sequence). The CDR3 DNA follows: TGTGCCAGTAGTATAAGGGGTCAAGAGACCCAGTACTTC. This encodes CASSIRGQETQYF.

This chain connects TRBV6-1 to TRBJ1-5; D is perhaps TRBD1 (5 bases). The germline CDR1 and CDR2 sequences are MNHNS and SASEGT. Trimming removed 1 base from V and 2 bases from J, with 24 bases in between. The CDR3 runs 20 residues. Here the CDR3 reads CASSEGEGRAISGRNQPQHF. The CDR3 nucleotides are TGTGCCAGCAGTGAAGGGGAGGGCAGGGCAATATCGGGTCGCAATCAGCCCCAGCATTTT.

The V and J genes are TRBV18 and TRBJ1-5; tentative D call: TRBD1 (6 bases). Germline CDR1 reads KGHSH; CDR2 reads LQKENI. The V end was cut by 6 bases, the J end by 1 base, with 16 bases between. The CDR3 is made up of 16 amino acids. This CDR3 is CASSLGQSGSNQPQHF. CDR3 coding DNA: TGTGCCAGCTCCCTCGGACAGTCCGGAAGCAATCAGCCCCAGCATTTT. Combining the CDR3 with reference TRBV18 and TRBJ1-5 gives the whole variable domain NAGVMQNPRHLVRRRGQEARLRCSPMKGHSHVYWYRQLPEEGLKFMVYLQKENIIDESGMPKERFSAEFPKEGPSILRIQQVVRGDSAAYFCASSLGQSGSNQPQHFGDGTRLSIL.

As DNA, the CDR3 is TGTGCCAGCTCCGACCGGGGTGAAAAACTGTTTTTT. Its translation is CASSDRGEKLFF. This chain joins TRBV27 and TRBJ1-4, with D unresolved. This CDR3 has 12 amino acids. Between the trimmed V and J ends, which lost 8 bases and 7 bases, there was a span of 11 bases. CDR1 and CDR2 (germline): MNHEY, SMNVEV (reference sequence).

V is TRBV6-5 and J is TRBJ2-7; TRBD2 matches 7 bases. V was pared by 0 bases and J by 1 base, with 6 bases of the junction left unmatched. Germline V lookup: CDR1 MNHEY, CDR2 SVGAGI. The CDR3 loop spans 16 amino acids. The DNA for the CDR3 is TGTGCCAGCAGTTACTCGATACTAGCGTCTTCCTACGAGCAGTACTTC. This sequence encodes CASSYSILASSYEQYF.

The rearrangement uses TRBV13 and TRBJ1-1, with a tentative D call TRBD1 (5 bases). Deletions cut 5 bases from V and 7 bases from J, with 14 bases between. Germline V gives CDR1 PRHDT, CDR2 FYEKMQ (reference sequence). This CDR3 has 13 amino acids. CDR3 amino acids: CASSPRVSGEAFF. In DNA form, the CDR3 reads TGTGCCAGCAGCCCCAGGGTAAGTGGTGAAGCTTTCTTT. Full variable domain (outside the CDR3, taken from reference TRBV13 and TRBJ1-1): AAGVIQSPRHLIKEKRETATLKCYPIPRHDTVYWYQQGPGQDPQFLISFYEKMQSDKGSIPDRFSAQQFSDYHSELNMSSLELGDSALYFCASSPRVSGEAFFGQGTRLTVV.

V usage is TRBV5-8 and J usage is TRBJ2-3, with TRBD2 matching over 8 bases. The CDR3 is 16 amino acids. Looked up from germline, CDR1 is SGHTS and CDR2 is YDEGEE. Trimming at V came to 3 bases and at J to 2 bases, leaving 8 bases not matched to a gene. The CDR3 nucleotides read TGTGCCAGCAGCTCCCTCCCAGCGGGGGCCACAGATACGCAGTATTTT. It codes for CASSSLPAGATDTQYF.

The rearrangement joins TRBV25-1 to TRBJ2-3; D is perhaps TRBD1 (6 bases). The CDR3 length is 12 residues. Germline V gene sequence: CDR1 MGHDK, CDR2 SYGVNS. V dropped 3 bases and J dropped 6 bases, with 7 bases sitting between them. This CDR3 is CASSDRGDTQYF. CDR3 DNA: TGTGCCAGCAGTGACAGGGGCGATACGCAGTATTTT.